This TCR delta chain is from a study of gamma delta lymphoproliferative disorders and STAT genes (dated by TCRdb to 2017 to 2018). For context, the study as a whole: The LymphoTrack Dx TCRG Assay was used to build gamma-chain libraries from a minimum of 50 ng of genomic DNA. Because no corresponding Invivoscribe delta assay was available, delta-chain libraries were prepared according to the EuroClonality-NGS working group standard operating procedure. Within a larger immunophenotypic and STAT-mutation study, TCR gamma and delta CDR3 repertoires were profiled by deep sequencing in Tgammadelta lymphoproliferative disease patients and healthy controls. To confirm results, a couple of gamma-chain samples and every delta-chain sample were sequenced twice.

In both library methods, multiplex PCR was carried out with primers targeting conserved V and J regions of the TCR genes. Amplicons were purified, pooled and sequenced on an Illumina MiSeq platform. The authors processed their data as follows. V(D)J alignment, clonotype assembly and translation were performed with MiXCR, whereas functionality assessment and CDR3 repertoire analyses were performed with VDJtools. CDR3 was defined per IMGT, and analyses were restricted to productive sequences using functional genes, excluding ORF genes and pseudogenes. A custom Python script was used to look across all patients and controls for identical amino acid CDR3s belonging to major clonotypes, meaning those with a frequency of >=5%. To compare clonotype frequencies between patients and controls, a one-sided non-parametric Wilcoxon test was applied. TCRdb called clones anew from the public reads via CATT; matching DNA rows were later pooled. TCRdb's processing, not the study's, gives the V and J calls here. The sample yields some 2,200 delta-chain clones; over 1.3% were counted once. In total, the top ten clones hold approximately 45% of the sample.

The full study reports these points: Control T cells likely spanned varied maturation stages, while leukemic cells were skewed toward terminal effectors, potentially limiting patient-control comparisons. Nearly all major gamma and delta clonotypes of patients were found to be public, being shared with at least one healthy donor, and only a couple of gamma clonotypes were found to be private to disease. When whole repertoires were clustered, gamma repertoires from patients grouped apart from those of healthy controls, but delta repertoires did not separate between the groups. According to the authors, NGS specificity may be reduced at low frequencies, so whether leukemic clones are public or private needs confirmation.

Looking up the germline V gene yields CDR1 TSWWSYY and CDR2 QGS. From its cysteine to its phenylalanine, the CDR3 spans 22 amino acids. Solely the CDR3 DNA is kept, with 66 bases framed from the first base. V loses 0 bases of germline sequence and J loses 0 bases, and the interval between the two ends is 29 bases. Genomic DNA from peripheral blood mononuclear cells isolated from patients and controls was used for TCR sequencing. Controls were about 23 healthy adult blood donors, with a median age of about 60 years and 12 males and roughly 11 females, matched to patients for age and sex. On this clone itself: What this receptor recognizes is not known. TCRdb's protein for this DNA is that of a much larger clone and differs from the translation at residue 15, likely a read error; the protein shown is the DNA translation.

Sequencing was performed on blood. The receptor was isolated from a human donor in good health. Rearrangement joined TRDV1 to TRDJ1; TRDD3 is possibly the D segment (6 matching bases). The CDR3 is CALGELLRPHTIWGVYTDKLIF. The DNA sequence is given as TGTGCTCTTGGGGAACTTTTACGCCCGCATACTATCTGGGGAGTGTACACCGATAAACTCATCTTT.